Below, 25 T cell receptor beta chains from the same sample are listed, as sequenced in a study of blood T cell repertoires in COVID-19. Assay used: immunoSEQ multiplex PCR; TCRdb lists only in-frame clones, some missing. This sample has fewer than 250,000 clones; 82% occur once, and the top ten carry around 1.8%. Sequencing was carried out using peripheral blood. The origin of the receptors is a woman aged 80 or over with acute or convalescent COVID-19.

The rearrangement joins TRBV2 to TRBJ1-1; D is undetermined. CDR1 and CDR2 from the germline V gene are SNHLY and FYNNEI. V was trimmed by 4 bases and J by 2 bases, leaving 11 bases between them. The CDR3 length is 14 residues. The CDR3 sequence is CASSAQAYNTEAFF. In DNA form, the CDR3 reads TGTGCCAGCAGTGCCCAGGCTTACAACACTGAAGCTTTCTTT.

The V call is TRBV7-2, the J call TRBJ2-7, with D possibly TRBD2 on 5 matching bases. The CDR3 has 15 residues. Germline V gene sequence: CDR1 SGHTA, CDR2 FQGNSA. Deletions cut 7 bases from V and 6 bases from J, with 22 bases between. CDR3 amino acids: CASTLLATMGVEQYF. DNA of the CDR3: TGTGCCAGCACCCTTCTGGCCACCATGGGAGTCGAGCAGTACTTC.

The CDR3 sequence is CASREGSGGYEQYF. CDR3 nucleotides: TGTGCCAGCAGAGAGGGTAGCGGGGGCTACGAGCAGTACTTC. The rearrangement uses TRBV2 and TRBJ2-7, with 9 bases lining up with TRBD2. The CDR3 sequence is 14 residues long. Germline CDR1 SNHLY, CDR2 FYNNEI. Germline trimming cut 6 bases from V and 3 bases from J; bases unmatched to any gene: 6.

The CDR3 is CASSPGDRGGETQYF. The CDR3 DNA sequence: TGTGCCAGCTCACCCGGGGACAGGGGAGGAGAGACCCAGTACTTC. V is TRBV18 and J is TRBJ2-5; TRBD1 agrees at 10 bases. Per germline, CDR1 KGHSH and CDR2 LQKENI. V lost 3 bases to trimming and J lost 4 bases; unmatched junction nucleotides: 5. CDR3 size: 15 residues.

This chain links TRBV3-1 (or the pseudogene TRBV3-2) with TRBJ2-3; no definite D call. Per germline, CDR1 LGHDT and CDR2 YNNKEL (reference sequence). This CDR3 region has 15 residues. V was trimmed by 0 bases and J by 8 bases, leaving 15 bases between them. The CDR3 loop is CASSQDWSAHGTQYF. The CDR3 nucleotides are TGTGCCAGCAGCCAAGATTGGAGCGCCCACGGTACGCAGTATTTT.

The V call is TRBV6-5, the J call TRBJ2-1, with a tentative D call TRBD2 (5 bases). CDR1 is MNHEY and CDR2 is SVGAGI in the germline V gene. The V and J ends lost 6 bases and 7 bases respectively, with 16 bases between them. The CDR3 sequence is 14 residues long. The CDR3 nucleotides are TGTGCCAGCAGGGGAACGGGATTGTGGAATGAGCAGTTCTTC. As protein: CASRGTGLWNEQFF.

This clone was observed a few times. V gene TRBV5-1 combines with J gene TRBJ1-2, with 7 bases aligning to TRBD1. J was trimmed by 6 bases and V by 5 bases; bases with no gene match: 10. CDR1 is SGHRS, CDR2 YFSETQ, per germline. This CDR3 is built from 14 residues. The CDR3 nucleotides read TGCGCCAGCAGTCCCCAGGGGGACCATAATGGCTACACCTTC. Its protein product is CASSPQGDHNGYTF.

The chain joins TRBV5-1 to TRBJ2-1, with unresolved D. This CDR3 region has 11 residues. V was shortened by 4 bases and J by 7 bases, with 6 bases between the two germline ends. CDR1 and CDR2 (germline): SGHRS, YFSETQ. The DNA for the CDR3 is TGCGCCAGCAGCATAAATAATGAGCAGTTCTTC. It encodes CASSINNEQFF. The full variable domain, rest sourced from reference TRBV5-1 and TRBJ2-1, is KAGVTQTPRYLIKTRGQQVTLSCSPISGHRSVSWYQQTPGQGLQFLFEYFSETQRNKGNFPGRFSGRQFSNSRSEMNVSTLELGDSALYLCASSINNEQFFGPGTRLTVL.

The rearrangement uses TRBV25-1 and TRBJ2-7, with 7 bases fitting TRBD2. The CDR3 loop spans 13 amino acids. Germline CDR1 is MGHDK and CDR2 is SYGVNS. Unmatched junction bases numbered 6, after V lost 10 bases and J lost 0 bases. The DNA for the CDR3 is TGTGCCACCCGACTAGCCGACTCCTACGAGCAGTACTTC. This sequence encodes CATRLADSYEQYF.

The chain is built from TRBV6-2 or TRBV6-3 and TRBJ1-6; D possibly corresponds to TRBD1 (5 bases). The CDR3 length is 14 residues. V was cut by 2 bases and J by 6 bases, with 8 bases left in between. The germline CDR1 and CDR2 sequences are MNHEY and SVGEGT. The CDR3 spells CASSYNRFNSPLHF. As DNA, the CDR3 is TGTGCCAGCAGTTACAACAGGTTTAATTCACCCCTCCACTTT.

The CDR3 sequence is CASSPGTGGRGYTF. DNA for the CDR3: TGCGCCAGCAGCCCTGGGACAGGGGGCCGTGGCTACACCTTC. The rearrangement links TRBV5-1 to TRBJ1-2, with 12 bases aligning to TRBD1. CDR3 size: 14 residues. Losses at the gene ends were 4 bases for V and 7 bases for J; bases not matched to a gene: 5. Germline lookup yields CDR1 SGHRS and CDR2 YFSETQ.

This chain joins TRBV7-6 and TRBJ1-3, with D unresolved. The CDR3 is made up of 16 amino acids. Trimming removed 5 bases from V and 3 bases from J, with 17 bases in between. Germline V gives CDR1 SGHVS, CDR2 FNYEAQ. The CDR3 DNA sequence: TGTGCCAGCAGCGTAAACATCCTAGGCTATGGAAACACCATATATTTT. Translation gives CASSVNILGYGNTIYF.

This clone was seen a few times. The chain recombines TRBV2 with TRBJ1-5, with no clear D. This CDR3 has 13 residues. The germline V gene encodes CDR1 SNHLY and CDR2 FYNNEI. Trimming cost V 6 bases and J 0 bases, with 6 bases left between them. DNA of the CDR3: TGTGCCAGCAGCTCAGTTAGCAATCAGCCCCAGCATTTT. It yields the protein CASSSVSNQPQHF. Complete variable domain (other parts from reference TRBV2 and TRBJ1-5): EPEVTQTPSHQVTQMGQEVILRCVPISNHLYFYWYRQILGQKVEFLVSFYNNEISEKSEIFDDQFSVERPDGSNFTLKIRSTKLEDSAMYFCASSSVSNQPQHFGDGTRLSIL.

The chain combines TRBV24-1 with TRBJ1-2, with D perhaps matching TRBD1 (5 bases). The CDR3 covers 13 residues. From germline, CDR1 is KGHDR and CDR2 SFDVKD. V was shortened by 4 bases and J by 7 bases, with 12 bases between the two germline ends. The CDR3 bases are TGTGCCACCAGTGAATCAGGGTTTGGTGGCTACACCTTC. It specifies CATSESGFGGYTF.

The CDR3: CASSPAGLAGGGELFF. In DNA, the CDR3 is TGTGCCAGCAGCCCAGCGGGACTAGCGGGAGGCGGGGAGCTGTTTTTT. The rearrangement links TRBV5-4 to TRBJ2-2; TRBD2 agrees at 15 bases. Germline trimming cut 4 bases from V and 7 bases from J; bases unmatched to any gene: 5. The CDR3 has 16 amino acids. Germline V gene lookup returns CDR1 SGHNT and CDR2 YYREEE (reference sequence).

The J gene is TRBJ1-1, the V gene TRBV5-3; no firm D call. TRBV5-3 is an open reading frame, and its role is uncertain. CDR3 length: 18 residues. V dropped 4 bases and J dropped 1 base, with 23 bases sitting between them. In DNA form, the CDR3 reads TGTGCCAGAAGCCCCGTTTTGTCTGTGGGCTGTGGGAACACTGAAGCTTTCTTT. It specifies CARSPVLSVGCGNTEAFF.

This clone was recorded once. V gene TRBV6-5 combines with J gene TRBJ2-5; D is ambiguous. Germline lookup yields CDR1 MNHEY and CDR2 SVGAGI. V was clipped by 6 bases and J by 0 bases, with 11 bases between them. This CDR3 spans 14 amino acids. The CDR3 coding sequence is TGTGCCAGCAGCTCCCCCCCCTACCAAGAGACCCAGTACTTC. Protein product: CASSSPPYQETQYF.

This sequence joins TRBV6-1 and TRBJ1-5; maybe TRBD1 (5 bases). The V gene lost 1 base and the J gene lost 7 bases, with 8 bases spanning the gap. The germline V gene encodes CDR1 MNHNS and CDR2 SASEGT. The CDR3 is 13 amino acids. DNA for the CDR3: TGTGCCAGCAGTGAAGGGGGGGTGCAGCCCCAGCATTTT. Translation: CASSEGGVQPQHF.

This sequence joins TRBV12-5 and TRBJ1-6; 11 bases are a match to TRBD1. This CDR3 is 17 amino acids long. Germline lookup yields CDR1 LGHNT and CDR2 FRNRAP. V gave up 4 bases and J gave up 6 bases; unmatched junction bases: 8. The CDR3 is CASGSMDRGRINSPLHF. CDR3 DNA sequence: TGTGCTAGTGGTTCGATGGACAGGGGGCGGATTAATTCACCCCTCCACTTT.

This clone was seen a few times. CDR3 protein: CASSLAGGSYNSPLHF. For the CDR3, the DNA is TGTGCCAGCAGCTTAGCCGGGGGCTCCTATAATTCACCCCTCCACTTT. The rearrangement links TRBV11-2 to TRBJ1-6; possible D gene TRBD1, 5 bases. The CDR3 consists of 16 residues. Trimming shortened V by 1 base and J by 0 bases, and 7 bases separated the two germline ends. In germline, CDR1 is SGHAT, CDR2 FQNNGV.

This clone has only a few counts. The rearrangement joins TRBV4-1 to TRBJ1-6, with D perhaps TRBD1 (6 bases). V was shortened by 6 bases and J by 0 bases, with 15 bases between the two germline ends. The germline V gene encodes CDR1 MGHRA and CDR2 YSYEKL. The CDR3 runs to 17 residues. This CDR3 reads CASRQQGSGSYNSPLHF. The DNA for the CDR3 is TGCGCCAGCAGACAACAGGGTTCGGGCTCCTATAATTCACCCCTCCACTTT.

The CDR3 DNA follows: TGTGCCAGCAGCTTAGCGCGGGGGGTAGACACAGATACGCAGTATTTT. Translating it yields CASSLARGVDTDTQYF. This rearrangement joins TRBV7-3 to TRBJ2-3; the match to TRBD2 covers 8 bases. CDR1 and CDR2 from the germline V gene are SGHTA and FQGTGA. The CDR3 covers 16 residues. Trimming cost V 2 bases and J 2 bases; bases outside gene matches: 6.

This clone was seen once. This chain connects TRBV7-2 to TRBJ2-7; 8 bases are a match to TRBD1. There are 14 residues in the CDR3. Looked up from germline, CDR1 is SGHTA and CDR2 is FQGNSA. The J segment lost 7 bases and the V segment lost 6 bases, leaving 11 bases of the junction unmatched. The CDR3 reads CASSRAGQAPEQYF. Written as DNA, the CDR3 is TGTGCCAGCAGTCGGGCGGGACAGGCCCCGGAGCAGTACTTC.

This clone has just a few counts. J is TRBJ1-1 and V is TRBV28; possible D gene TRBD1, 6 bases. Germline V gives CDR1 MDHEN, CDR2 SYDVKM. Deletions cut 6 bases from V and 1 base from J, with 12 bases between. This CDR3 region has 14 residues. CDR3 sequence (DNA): TGTGCCAGCAGGTGGGACACCGCGAACACTGAAGCTTTCTTT. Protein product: CASRWDTANTEAFF.

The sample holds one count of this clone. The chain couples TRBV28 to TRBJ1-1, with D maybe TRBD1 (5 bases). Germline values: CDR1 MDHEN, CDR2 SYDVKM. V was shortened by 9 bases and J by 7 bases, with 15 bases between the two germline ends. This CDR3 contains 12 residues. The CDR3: CASFFKGFEAFF. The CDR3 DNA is TGTGCCAGTTTTTTTAAGGGGTTTGAAGCTTTCTTT.